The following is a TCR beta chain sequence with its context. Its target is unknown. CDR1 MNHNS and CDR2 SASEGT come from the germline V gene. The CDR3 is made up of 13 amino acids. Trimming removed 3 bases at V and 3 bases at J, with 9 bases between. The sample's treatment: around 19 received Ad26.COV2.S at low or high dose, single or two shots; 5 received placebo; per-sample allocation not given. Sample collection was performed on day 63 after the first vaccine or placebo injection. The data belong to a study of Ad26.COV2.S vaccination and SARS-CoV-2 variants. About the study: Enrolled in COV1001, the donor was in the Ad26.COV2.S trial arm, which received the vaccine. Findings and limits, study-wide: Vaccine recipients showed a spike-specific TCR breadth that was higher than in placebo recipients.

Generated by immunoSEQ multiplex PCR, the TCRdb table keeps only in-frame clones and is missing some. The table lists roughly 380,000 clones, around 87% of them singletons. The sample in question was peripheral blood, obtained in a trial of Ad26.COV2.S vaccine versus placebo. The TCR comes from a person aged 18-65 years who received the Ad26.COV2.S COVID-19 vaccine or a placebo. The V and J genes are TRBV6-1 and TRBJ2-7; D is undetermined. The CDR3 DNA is TGTGCCAGCAGTGAGGCAGGCCGCTACGAGCAGTACTTC. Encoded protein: CASSEAGRYEQYF.